The rows below give T cell receptor beta chains drawn from one sample of a study of blood T cell repertoires in COVID-19. Libraries were prepared by immunoSEQ multiplex PCR; TCRdb keeps only in-frame clonotypes and omits some of them. The repertoire includes some 100,000 clones, roughly 87% of them detected once, and roughly 6% sits in the top ten. The sequencing input was peripheral blood. The receptors originated from a woman aged 60-70 years with acute or convalescent COVID-19. Each CDR3 is given with its conserved first and last residue. A D gene is named only where the DNA matches it firmly. Expanded clones are given a class, and other clones once, few, many or no size at all.

TRBV12-5,.,TRBJ1-4,.,TGTGCTAGTGGCCCCTCCGGCGCGGCTAATGAAAAACTGTTTTTT,CASGPSGAANEKLFF
TRBV11-2,.,TRBJ2-1,.,TGTGCCAGCAGCTTAGATACTAAAAACAATGAGCAGTTCTTC,CASSLDTKNNEQFF
TRBV4-1,.,TRBJ2-7,.,TGCGCCAGCAGCCAAGGCTTGGCAGATCGCTCCTACGAGCAGTACTTC,CASSQGLADRSYEQYF
TRBV6-5,.,TRBJ1-1,.,TGTGCCAGCACCTTGGGCCCCGGCACTGAAGCTTTCTTT,CASTLGPGTEAFF
TRBV19,TRBD2,TRBJ2-1,.,TGTGCCAGTAGTATAGTAGGACTAGCCGGGGGTGAGCAGTTCTTC,CASSIVGLAGGEQFF
TRBV5-1,.,TRBJ1-1,.,TGCGCCAGCAGCTTGAAGGGTGGGGGCCCGGGAACTGAAGCTTTCTTT,CASSLKGGGPGTEAFF
TRBV28,TRBD2,TRBJ2-7,few,TGTGCCAGCAGTTGGACTAGCTCCTACGAGCAGTACTTC,CASSWTSSYEQYF
TRBV4-1,.,TRBJ2-1,.,TGCGCCAGCAGCTTCGGTCGGGGGACCTCCTACAATGAGCAGTTCTTC,CASSFGRGTSYNEQFF
TRBV29-1,.,TRBJ2-3,few,TGCAGCGTTGGATTGGGGCTAGAAACAGATACGCAGTATTTT,CSVGLGLETDTQYF
TRBV29-1,.,TRBJ2-3,.,TGCAGCGTTGCCTTTTCTATCGGGATCGTAGATACGCAGTATTTT,CSVAFSIGIVDTQYF
TRBV28,TRBD2,TRBJ2-5,.,TGTGCCAGCAGAGCGGGAGTGGAGACCCAGTACTTC,CASRAGVETQYF
TRBV30,TRBD1,TRBJ1-1,.,TGTGCCTGGAACAGGGGCCCCACTGAAGCTTTCTTT,CAWNRGPTEAFF
TRBV10-3,.,TRBJ1-2,.,TGTGCCATCAGTGCCGGACAAATTGGTGGCTACACCTTC,CAISAGQIGGYTF
TRBV5-1,.,TRBJ1-6,.,TGCGCCAGCAGCCGATCCGGGACTGCTTCACCCCTCCACTTT,CASSRSGTASPLHF
TRBV5-1,.,TRBJ1-1,.,TGCGCCAGCAGCTTAGGTCCGGGGAACACTGAAGCTTTCTTT,CASSLGPGNTEAFF
TRBV5-8,TRBD1,TRBJ1-2,.,TGTGCCAGCAGCCATGGACAGGGCTATGGCTACACCTTC,CASSHGQGYGYTF
TRBV7-9,.,TRBJ1-1,once,TGTGCCAGCAGCCCTCTAAACACTGAAGCTTTCTTT,CASSPLNTEAFF
TRBV5-1,TRBD1,TRBJ2-5,.,TGCGCCAGCAGCTTGACCGGGACAGGGGGCGGGACAGGGACCCAGTACTTC,CASSLTGTGGGTGTQYF
TRBV7-2,TRBD2,TRBJ2-5,.,TGTGCCAGCAGCTTGAGTAGCGGGGCACAAGAGACCCAGTACTTC,CASSLSSGAQETQYF
TRBV5-8,TRBD2,TRBJ2-6,.,TGTGCCAGCAGCTTGGCCGGGGGGTCCACTGGGGCCAACGTCCTGACTTTC,CASSLAGGSTGANVLTF
TRBV9,TRBD1,TRBJ1-2,.,TGTGCCAGCAGCGGCTCAGGGGGCGATCGCTATGGCTACACCTTC,CASSGSGGDRYGYTF
TRBV19,.,TRBJ1-4,.,TGTGCCAGTAGTCCCGAGGGGGTAGTAGGGAATGAAAAACTGTTTTTT,CASSPEGVVGNEKLFF
TRBV3-1/TRBV3-2,.,TRBJ2-2,.,TGTGCCAGCAGCCAATTCGAGGGAGGGGAGCTGTTTTTT,CASSQFEGGELFF
TRBV6-5,TRBD2,TRBJ2-5,few,TGTGCCAGCCTTCTAGCGGGATCAGAGACCCAGTACTTC,CASLLAGSETQYF
TRBV5-1,.,TRBJ1-2,.,TGCGCCAGCAGCTTAGACGGACAGTCTGCTAACTATGGCTACACCTTC,CASSLDGQSANYGYTF
TRBV7-8,TRBD2,TRBJ2-1,.,TGTGCCAGCAGCTTTACAGCGGGAGGGCTGAATGAGCAGTTCTTC,CASSFTAGGLNEQFF
TRBV30,TRBD2,TRBJ2-3,.,TGTGCCTCCACTGGGGTAGCGGGAGGAGGGGATACGCAGTATTTT,CASTGVAGGGDTQYF
TRBV6-5,.,TRBJ2-3,.,TGTGCCAGCACACTCACAGATACGCAGTATTTT,CASTLTDTQYF
TRBV5-1,TRBD2,TRBJ2-1,once,TGCGCCAGCAGCCAGACTAGCGGGTGGTTCAATGAGCAGTTCTTC,CASSQTSGWFNEQFF
TRBV9,.,TRBJ1-3,.,TGTGCCAGCAGCGTAGGCGCCACTAGGGTCGGGGGAAACACCATATATTTT,CASSVGATRVGGNTIYF
TRBV19,TRBD2,TRBJ2-1,once,TGTGCCAGTAGTAAGGGCGGGAGATTTAATGAGCAGTTCTTC,CASSKGGRFNEQFF